The clone carrying this T cell receptor (beta chain) has only a few counts. No antigen is known for it. The sample is drawn from a study of T cell responses to AZD1222 COVID-19 vaccine. General study results and limits: Baseline seropositives among AZD1222 recipients totaled only five or six. No day 14 peak samples; only post-peak repertoires were characterized.

Germline CDR1 and CDR2: SGHTS and YDEGEE. This CDR3 region has 16 residues. V lost 4 bases and J lost 6; bases outside the gene matches: 6. The table came from immunoSEQ multiplex PCR; TCRdb's copy has only in-frame clones and leaves some out. The table records more than 90,000 clones, approximately 84% of them present only once. The material sequenced was peripheral blood, taken on day 0 of AZD1222 vaccination. This clonotype was sampled from an adult in good health. This chain connects TRBV5-8 to TRBJ2-2; 13 positions match TRBD2. In nucleotides, the CDR3 is TGTGCCAGCAGCCACAGACTAGCGGGGGGAGCCGGGGAGCTGTTTTTT. It translates to CASSHRLAGGAGELFF.